This T cell receptor (beta chain) was obtained from a study of T-cell memory formation after mild COVID-19. Across the whole study: There were largely donor-specific TCR clusters. Study-level findings and limits: SARS-CoV-2 specificity of second-wave clones peaking day 37 was unconfirmed. Most CD4+ clones that shrank were in CM and EM, while CD8+ ones turned up in EMRA.

With constant-segment primers, 5'RACE yielded cDNA libraries of TCR alpha and TCR beta that carried sample barcodes and UMIs. TCRdb re-analysed the 5' RACE reads in MiXCR, keeping a single row per CDR3 protein. Of under 350,000 distinct CDR3 sequences detected, about a sixth appear once; the ten largest clones hold approximately 23%. The CDR3 contains 15 residues. In germline, CDR1 is SNHLY, CDR2 FYNNEI. The V gene lost 6 bases and the J gene lost 4 bases, with 18 bases spanning the gap. This clonotype was counted once. Its antigen is not known. This receptor was taken from a man between 18 and 35 years old who had mild COVID-19 (a few samples of this study predate the infection). Cell type and time point are not known. The chain couples TRBV2 to TRBJ1-2, with D uncertain. Sequencing was carried out using PBMCs or a T cell subset sorted from them (not recorded which). This CDR3 is CASSPLAGAFYGYTF. The CDR3, as DNA: TGTGCCAGCAGCCCCCTCGCAGGCGCTTTCTATGGCTACACCTTC.